The 14 T cell receptor beta chains in this list originate from one sample, sequenced in a study of pediatric ulcerative colitis. Produced via immunoSEQ multiplex PCR; TCRdb's table is partial and in-frame only. In the table there are around 18,000 clones, over 65% of which are singletons. Rectal tissue came from one to two pinch biopsies taken at colonoscopy. Material: gut tissue. The origin of the receptors is a boy aged 5-17 years with moderate ulcerative colitis.

This clone came up a few times. The V call is TRBV5-1, the J call TRBJ2-7; D is ambiguous. Germline CDR1 reads SGHRS; CDR2 reads YFSETQ. The CDR3 consists of 12 residues. Trimming took off 0 bases at V and 3 bases at J, with 4 bases between the two ends. CDR3 in amino acids: CASSLGNYEQYF. CDR3 DNA: TGCGCCAGCAGCTTGGGTAACTACGAGCAGTACTTC.

The rearrangement links TRBV29-1 to TRBJ2-3; the match to TRBD2 covers 11 bases. The length of the CDR3 is 16 residues. Losses at the gene ends were 0 bases for V and 6 bases for J; bases not matched to a gene: 8. CDR1 and CDR2 from the germline V gene are SQVTM and ANQGSEA. The CDR3 DNA reads as TGCAGCGTTGAAGAATATAGCGGGGGGGCCCTTGATACGCAGTATTTT. The encoded protein is CSVEEYSGGALDTQYF.

V usage is TRBV18 and J usage is TRBJ1-3; unclear D gene. The germline V gene has CDR1 KGHSH and CDR2 LQKENI. The CDR3 has 14 residues. V was clipped by 5 bases and J by 0 bases, with 8 bases between them. CDR3 DNA sequence: TGTGCCAGCTCAACGGACGGCTCTGGAAACACCATATATTTT. As protein: CASSTDGSGNTIYF.

This chain uses TRBV18 with TRBJ2-2, with 11 bases aligning to TRBD2. The CDR3 covers 20 residues. The V segment lost 1 base and the J segment 4 bases; nucleotides outside the gene matches: 14. Looked up from germline, CDR1 is KGHSH and CDR2 is LQKENI. The CDR3 sequence is CASSPQRLAGGRPGTGELFF. CDR3 nucleotide sequence: TGTGCCAGCTCACCACAACGTCTAGCGGGGGGCCGGCCGGGCACCGGGGAGCTGTTTTTT.

The CDR3 DNA reads as TGTGCCAGCAGCTTGGCTAGCGCCCCGCCGACCCAGTACTTC. Residues: CASSLASAPPTQYF. The chain recombines TRBV7-2 with TRBJ2-5; D might be TRBD2 (6 bases). The CDR3 is made up of 14 amino acids. Germline assignment: CDR1 SGHTA and CDR2 FQGNSA. The V gene lost 3 bases and the J gene lost 7 bases, with 15 bases spanning the gap.

Sample share makes this clone medium-sized. This chain links TRBV6-5 with TRBJ1-1; D not resolved. The V end lost 2 bases, the J end lost 3 bases, and 7 bases lay between the germline ends. Germline CDR1 is MNHEY and CDR2 is SVGAGI. The CDR3 loop spans 13 amino acids. The CDR3 DNA reads TGTGCCAGCAGTTACCCCCCGTACACTGAAGCTTTCTTT. As protein: CASSYPPYTEAFF.

The chain has TRBV9 and TRBJ1-1; D gene unclear. V shed 3 bases and J shed 3 bases, with 9 bases lying between them. The CDR3 runs 13 residues. Germline lookup yields CDR1 SGDLS and CDR2 YYNGEE. CDR3 coding DNA: TGTGCCAGCAGCGCCCGGGCCGACACTGAAGCTTTCTTT. It encodes CASSARADTEAFF.

The V call is TRBV19, the J call TRBJ1-2; no reliable D call. With 1 base removed from V and 4 bases from J, the gap between germline ends came to 13 bases. Germline CDR1 reads LNHDA; CDR2 reads SQIVND (reference sequence). This CDR3 contains 15 residues. The CDR3 DNA follows: TGTGCCAGTAGTATAGTATACGGGTTTAGCTATGGCTACACCTTC. Translating it yields CASSIVYGFSYGYTF.

CDR3 loop: CSAPRTSLNEQFF. In DNA form, the CDR3 reads TGCAGCGCCCCGAGAACCTCCCTCAATGAGCAGTTCTTC. This rearrangement joins TRBV29-1 to TRBJ2-1; D gene uncertain. This CDR3 contains 13 residues. The V and J ends lost 7 bases and 6 bases respectively, with 16 bases between them. Germline V gives CDR1 SQVTM, CDR2 ANQGSEA.

The V and J genes are TRBV7-3 and TRBJ2-1; possible D gene TRBD2, 6 bases. CDR3 length equals 14 residues. V gave up 5 bases and J gave up 7 bases, with 15 bases separating them. From germline, CDR1 is SGHTA and CDR2 FQGTGA. CDR3 in amino acids: CASSPPGLRNEQFF. The CDR3 DNA reads TGTGCCAGCAGCCCGCCGGGACTTCGAAATGAGCAGTTCTTC.

DNA of the CDR3: TGTGCCAGCAGCTTGCAGGGTCGATTGAACACTGAAGCTTTCTTT. It translates to CASSLQGRLNTEAFF. The rearrangement uses TRBV7-9 and TRBJ1-1; a weak D match, TRBD1 (5 bases). Trimming stripped 3 bases from V and 0 bases from J, with 11 bases between. The CDR3 totals 15 residues. The germline CDR1 and CDR2 sequences are SEHNR and FQNEAQ (reference sequence).

The chain links TRBV1 to TRBJ2-1; TRBD2, the table's D call, was not compared with the DNA. TRBV1 is flagged as a pseudogene. The CDR3 is made up of 18 amino acids. CDR3 bases: TGCACCAGCAGCCAGACTAGCGGGAGGGTCGAGGGTCTTGATGAGCAGTTCTTC. Amino acid sequence: CTSSQTSGRVEGLDEQFF.

The gene calls are TRBV15 and TRBJ1-5; perhaps TRBD1 as D (5 bases). This CDR3 is built from 14 residues. Trimming took 0 bases from V and 6 from J, leaving 9 bases between them. From germline, CDR1 is LNHNV and CDR2 YYDKDF (reference sequence). As DNA, the CDR3 is TGTGCCACCAGCAGAGATCAGGGTACTCAGCCCCAGCATTTT. This gives the protein CATSRDQGTQPQHF.

This clone has more than one count but fewer than ten. V gene TRBV6-1 combines with J gene TRBJ2-7, with D hard to call. This CDR3 has 14 residues. The V gene's germline CDR1 is MNHNS and CDR2 SASEGT. V lost 5 bases and J lost 0, with 11 bases in between. The CDR3 region is CASSSTASSYEQYF. The CDR3 DNA reads as TGTGCCAGCAGTTCGACTGCTAGCTCCTACGAGCAGTACTTC.